This is a list of T cell receptor beta chains from one sample in a study of blood T cell repertoires in COVID-19. The protocol was immunoSEQ multiplex PCR, while the TCRdb copy is restricted to in-frame clones and leaves out a portion. The sample includes 250,000 to 350,000 clones, about 89% seen only once; the top ten take approximately 0.84%. Sequenced sample: peripheral blood. Receptors were obtained from a man aged 25-45 years with acute or convalescent COVID-19. Each CDR3 is given with its conserved first and last residue. D genes are given only for firm matches. Rows may omit the clone size; those that give it use once, few, many or a size class.

j_call | d_call | v_call | clone_size | cdr3_nt | cdr3_aa
TRBJ1-1 | NA | TRBV7-2 | NA | TGTGCCAGCAGCTTAGTTGCGGGGAGGTCTGAAGCTTTCTTT | CASSLVAGRSEAFF
TRBJ2-1 | NA | TRBV11-2 | NA | TGTGCCAGCACCCACGGAGGGAAAAATGAGCAGTTCTTC | CASTHGGKNEQFF
TRBJ2-1 | TRBD2 | TRBV19 | NA | TGTGCCAGTAGTATAGGACTAGCGCATTACAATGAGCAGTTCTTC | CASSIGLAHYNEQFF
TRBJ2-7 | TRBD1 | TRBV5-1 | NA | TGCGCCAGCAGGGTTGGACAGGCCCGCTCCTACGAGCAGTACTTC | CASRVGQARSYEQYF
TRBJ2-5 | TRBD1 | TRBV6-1 | NA | TGTGCCAGCAGTGAACAGGACAGGGGTTTTGAGACCCAGTACTTC | CASSEQDRGFETQYF
TRBJ1-2 | TRBD1 | TRBV4-1 | NA | TGCGCCAGCAGCCTTTTCCGGGACAGGGCACAGGCTAACTATGGCTACACCTTC | CASSLFRDRAQANYGYTF
TRBJ2-3 | TRBD1 | TRBV2 | NA | TGTGCCAGCAGTGAAAACTTGGGAGAGACAGGGGGACAAGATACGCAGTATTTT | CASSENLGETGGQDTQYF
TRBJ2-3 | TRBD2 | TRBV5-1 | NA | TGCGCCACCAATAGCGGGGGGCCGGTAGATACGCAGTATTTT | CATNSGGPVDTQYF
TRBJ1-2 | TRBD1 | TRBV4-1 | NA | TGCGCCAGCAGCCCCCCTGGGGACAGGAGACTAAACTATGGCTACACCTTC | CASSPPGDRRLNYGYTF
TRBJ1-3 | NA | TRBV4-1 | NA | TGCGCCAGCAGCCAAGGTTCGGCAGGGGCCTCTGGAAACACCATATATTTT | CASSQGSAGASGNTIYF
TRBJ2-3 | NA | TRBV7-9 | NA | TGTGCCAGCAGTCGAGACACAGATACGCAGTATTTT | CASSRDTDTQYF
TRBJ2-4 | NA | TRBV5-4 | NA | TGTGCCAGCAGCTTGGACCGGACTCATGGGGACATTCAGTACTTC | CASSLDRTHGDIQYF
TRBJ1-1 | TRBD1 | TRBV9 | NA | TGTGCCAGCAGCACCCAGGGACAGGGAAACACTGAAGCTTTCTTT | CASSTQGQGNTEAFF
TRBJ1-2 | NA | TRBV5-1 | once | TGCGCCAGCAGCTTCCAGGGCCCCGGGGGGGGCTACACCTTC | CASSFQGPGGGYTF
TRBJ1-3 | TRBD1 | TRBV7-9 | NA | TGTGCCAGCACTTTGATCGGGACAGATGGAAACACCATATATTTT | CASTLIGTDGNTIYF
TRBJ1-4 | NA | TRBV9 | NA | TGTGCCAGCAGCGATGGGCCTGCAACTAATGAAAAACTGTTTTTT | CASSDGPATNEKLFF
TRBJ2-5 | NA | TRBV2 | once | TGTGCCAGCAGCCTACAGTCAGGAGAGACCCAGTACTTC | CASSLQSGETQYF
TRBJ2-7 | NA | TRBV2 | NA | TGTGCCAGCAGTTTCATAGCGCTAACCTACGAGCAGTACTTC | CASSFIALTYEQYF
TRBJ2-2 | NA | TRBV15 | NA | TGTGCCACCAGCAGTCAGTGGGTAGCGGCTGGGACCGGGGAGCTGTTTTTT | CATSSQWVAAGTGELFF
TRBJ1-5 | TRBD1 | TRBV6-1 | once | TGTGCCAGCAGTGGGGACAGGGACGGGAGCAATCAGCCCCAGCATTTT | CASSGDRDGSNQPQHF
TRBJ2-4 | TRBD2 | TRBV5-5 | NA | TGTGCCAGCAGCTTGAACTCGCGGGAGTCTGTCAAAAACATTCAGTACTTC | CASSLNSRESVKNIQYF
TRBJ1-5 | NA | TRBV19 | NA | TGTGCCAGTACCGAGTTGGAGGGAATCGGTCAGCCCCAGCATTTT | CASTELEGIGQPQHF
TRBJ1-2 | TRBD1 | TRBV18 | NA | TGTGCCAGCTCACCAGGGACAGGGGGTCGGGCCTATGGCTACACCTTC | CASSPGTGGRAYGYTF
TRBJ2-3 | NA | TRBV9 | NA | TGTGCCAGCAGCGTAATCGGGGATACGCAGTATTTT | CASSVIGDTQYF
TRBJ1-1 | TRBD1 | TRBV5-1 | NA | TGCGCCAGCAGCTCGCAACCGACAGGGTCCACTGAAGCTTTCTTT | CASSSQPTGSTEAFF
TRBJ1-5 | NA | TRBV4-2 | NA | TGTGCCAGCAGCATCCGACAGGCCACCAATCAGCCCCAGCATTTT | CASSIRQATNQPQHF
TRBJ2-7 | NA | TRBV16 | NA | TGTGCCAGCAGCCAATCGCGCGGGCCCGCGGTTGAACAGCAGTACTTC | CASSQSRGPAVEQQYF
TRBJ2-6 | NA | TRBV19 | NA | TGTGCCAGTAGGCAGGCATCTGGGGCCAACGTCCTGACTTTC | CASRQASGANVLTF
TRBJ2-5 | TRBD2 | TRBV3-1/TRBV3-2 | NA | TGTGCCAGCACGAGCGGGACTAGGGGTAGGACCCAGTACTTC | CASTSGTRGRTQYF
TRBJ1-2 | TRBD1 | TRBV2 | once | TGTGCCAGCAGCGCAGACAGGGGGCCCTCCTATGGCTACACCTTC | CASSADRGPSYGYTF
TRBJ2-3 | TRBD1 | TRBV7-9 | once | TGTGCCAGCAGCTGGGGGGACAGGGTCGGAGATACGCAGTATTTT | CASSWGDRVGDTQYF
TRBJ2-1 | NA | TRBV5-1 | few | TGCGCCAGCATCTACGACAATGAGCAGTTCTTC | CASIYDNEQFF
TRBJ2-1 | TRBD2 | TRBV7-2 | once | TGTGCCAGCAGCTCGGGTTGGGGGAGGGTGAGCAATGAGCAGTTCTTC | CASSSGWGRVSNEQFF
TRBJ1-6 | NA | TRBV7-3 | NA | TGTGCCAGCAGCTACTATTTCTTTCCCGATTCACCCCTCCACTTT | CASSYYFFPDSPLHF
TRBJ1-3 | NA | TRBV6-1 | few | TGTGCCAGCAGTGACGACAGGTTCTCTGGAAACACCATATATTTT | CASSDDRFSGNTIYF
TRBJ1-6 | TRBD1 | TRBV30 | NA | TGTGCCTGGACGAGAGGGGACAGCTTCTATAATTCACCCCTCCACTTT | CAWTRGDSFYNSPLHF
TRBJ2-1 | NA | TRBV4-2 | NA | TGTGCCAGCAGTGGTGGCGGCACACTCAATGAGCAGTTCTTC | CASSGGGTLNEQFF
TRBJ2-5 | NA | TRBV5-6 | NA | TGTGCCAGCAGCTTTTCTTTGGAGACCCAGTACTTC | CASSFSLETQYF
TRBJ1-1 | TRBD1 | TRBV6-5 | NA | TGTGCCAGCAGAAGACAGGGACTCGACACTGAAGCTTTCTTT | CASRRQGLDTEAFF
TRBJ1-1 | NA | TRBV30 | once | TGTGCCTGGAGTGTATGGAGAAACACTGAAGCTTTCTTT | CAWSVWRNTEAFF
TRBJ1-6 | NA | TRBV18 | NA | TGTGCCAGCTCACCACCGGGGGGGAGGAATTCACCCCTCCACTTT | CASSPPGGRNSPLHF
TRBJ1-6 | TRBD1 | TRBV6-4 | NA | TGTGCCAGCAGTGACTCTTACAGGGGGAATTCACCCCTCCACTTT | CASSDSYRGNSPLHF